The rows below give T cell receptor beta chains drawn from one sample of a study of cytomegalovirus exposure and HLA in healthy donors. This table comes from immunoSEQ multiplex PCR, and its TCRdb copy is limited to in-frame clones, with some not included. Found here are over 150,000 clones, 65% to 85% of them singletons; the top ten hold 1.2%. The sequencing input was PBMCs. Receptors were obtained from a boy aged 2 to 9 in good health and CMV-seronegative. The CDR3 runs from the conserved cysteine through the conserved F or W. D genes are given only for firm matches. Clone size appears in some rows only: once, few, many, or a class for an expanded clone.

J | size | V | D | CDR3 | DNA
TRBJ2-3 | NA | TRBV25-1 | TRBD2 | CASSELTTSGRDTQYF | TGTGCCAGCAGTGAATTAACGACTAGCGGGAGAGATACGCAGTATTTT
TRBJ2-3 | NA | TRBV6-5 | NA | CASSTGRGTDTQYF | TGTGCCAGCAGTACAGGGCGGGGCACAGATACGCAGTATTTT
TRBJ1-1 | once | TRBV13 | NA | CASSLLEERLNTEAFF | TGTGCCAGCAGCTTGCTCGAGGAACGGTTGAACACTGAAGCTTTCTTT
TRBJ1-1 | NA | TRBV6-5 | TRBD1 | CASSHLTGTAPTEAFF | TGTGCCAGCAGTCACTTGACAGGGACCGCACCCACTGAAGCTTTCTTT
TRBJ2-5 | NA | TRBV7-6 | NA | CAKEAGEQETQYF | TGTGCCAAGGAGGCAGGGGAGCAAGAGACCCAGTACTTC
TRBJ2-6 | few | TRBV18 | NA | CASSETASGANVLTF | TGTGCCAGCTCGGAGACCGCCTCTGGGGCCAACGTCCTGACTTTC
TRBJ2-7 | NA | TRBV7-6 | NA | CASSLGLDSYEQYF | TGTGCCAGCAGCTTAGGACTAGATTCATACGAGCAGTACTTC
TRBJ1-2 | NA | TRBV11-2 | NA | CASSFPGVVHGYTF | TGTGCCAGCAGCTTCCCAGGGGTGGTCCATGGCTACACCTTC
TRBJ2-3 | NA | TRBV19 | TRBD1 | CASTRTGGNTDTQYF | TGTGCCAGTACACGAACAGGGGGGAACACAGATACGCAGTATTTT
TRBJ2-3 | NA | TRBV29-1 | NA | CSVEGGTDTQYF | TGCAGCGTTGAGGGCGGCACAGATACGCAGTATTTT
TRBJ2-3 | NA | TRBV4-3 | NA | CASSQDLGRGDTQYF | TGCGCCAGCAGCCAAGATCTCGGTCGGGGGGATACGCAGTATTTT
TRBJ2-3 | NA | TRBV13 | TRBD2 | CASSCERGVSSTDTQYF | TGTGCCAGCAGCTGTGAGCGGGGGGTGTCTAGCACAGATACGCAGTATTTT
TRBJ1-1 | NA | TRBV10-3 | NA | CAIRGPDLGMNTEAFF | TGTGCCATCCGCGGGCCGGATCTTGGAATGAACACTGAAGCTTTCTTT
TRBJ2-3 | NA | TRBV7-9 | TRBD2 | CASSLRAGRGWTDTQYF | TGTGCCAGCAGCTTAAGAGCAGGGAGGGGTTGGACAGATACGCAGTATTTT
TRBJ1-3 | NA | TRBV19 | NA | CASSIGTYSGNTIYF | TGTGCCAGTAGTATAGGTACATACTCTGGAAACACCATATATTTT
TRBJ2-1 | once | TRBV4-1 | TRBD2 | CASSQVGLAVNEQFF | TGCGCCAGCAGCCAAGTGGGACTAGCGGTGAATGAGCAGTTCTTC
TRBJ1-2 | NA | TRBV6-5 | NA | CASSSTRGYRGYTF | TGTGCCAGCAGTTCCACGAGAGGGTACCGCGGCTACACCTTC
TRBJ2-2 | NA | TRBV27 | NA | CASSFWRYTGELFF | TGTGCCAGCAGTTTTTGGAGGTACACCGGGGAGCTGTTTTTT
TRBJ2-6 | NA | TRBV6-6 | TRBD1 | CASTQGAGANVLTF | TGTGCCAGCACTCAGGGGGCTGGGGCCAACGTCCTGACTTTC